The 4 T cell receptor beta chains given below trace back to one sample, sequenced in a study of cytomegalovirus exposure and HLA in healthy donors. PCR amplification relied on 60 Vbeta primers (plus 13 Jbeta primers). The assay was immunoSEQ multiplex PCR, and TCRdb's table has in-frame clones only and misses some. The table shows about 97,000 clones, with less than 80% occurring only once. Sequenced sample: PBMCs. The receptor source for this set is a man aged 35 to 55 in good health and CMV-seronegative.

In this sample, this clone turned up a few times. The identical CDR3 is also encoded by other nucleotide sequences in the sample. The V call is TRBV5-1, the J call TRBJ1-2, with D hard to call. With 0 bases removed from V and 1 base from J, the gap between germline ends came to 7 bases. The CDR3 spans 14 residues. The V gene's germline CDR1 is SGHRS and CDR2 YFSETQ. In nucleotides, the CDR3 is TGCGCCAGCAGCTTGGACGGTAATAACTATGGCTACACCTTC. It specifies CASSLDGNNYGYTF. The whole variable domain, remainder taken from reference TRBV5-1 and TRBJ1-2, is KAGVTQTPRYLIKTRGQQVTLSCSPISGHRSVSWYQQTPGQGLQFLFEYFSETQRNKGNFPGRFSGRQFSNSRSEMNVSTLELGDSALYLCASSLDGNNYGYTFGSGTRLTVV.

This rearrangement joins TRBV18 to TRBJ1-1, with D possibly matching TRBD1 (5 bases). The CDR3 has 14 amino acids. Germline CDR1 and CDR2: KGHSH and LQKENI. V lost 2 bases and J 11 bases, leaving 18 bases between the germline ends. CDR3 loop: CASSPNDGGDAAFF. The CDR3 region has the DNA TGTGCCAGCTCACCAAACGATGGGGGGGACGCGGCTTTCTTT.

The rearrangement links TRBV5-4 to TRBJ2-3; TRBD2 agrees at 8 bases. Germline V gene lookup returns CDR1 SGHNT and CDR2 YYREEE (reference sequence). J was trimmed by 3 bases and V by 3 bases; bases with no gene match: 3. There are 14 residues in the CDR3. CDR3 loop: CASSSGTSTDTQYF. DNA of the CDR3: TGTGCCAGCAGCTCCGGGACTAGTACAGATACGCAGTATTTT.

The V call is TRBV6-1, the J call TRBJ1-3; 9 bases are a match to TRBD1. V shed 2 bases and J 8 bases; nucleotides not matched to a gene: 1. This CDR3 is built from 13 residues. Germline V gene lookup returns CDR1 MNHNS and CDR2 SASEGT. The CDR3 sequence: CASSERDRDTIYF. The CDR3 coding sequence is TGTGCCAGCAGTGAACGGGACAGGGACACCATATATTTT.